These 19 T cell receptor beta chains share one sample of origin, sequenced in a study of blood T cell repertoires in COVID-19. Here immunoSEQ multiplex PCR was the method, and the copy in TCRdb shows in-frame clones only, minus some. Of approximately 210,000 clones in the sample, 80% to 85% are singletons; the top ten hold roughly 10%. The sequenced sample consisted of peripheral blood. The source is a woman older than 75 with COVID-19, enrolled during active disease.

This clone appeared a few times. The rearrangement uses TRBV13 and TRBJ1-2; TRBD1 matches 8 bases. Germline V gene data show CDR1 as PRHDT and CDR2 as FYEKMQ (reference sequence). V gave up 5 bases and J gave up 4 bases; unmatched junction bases: 6. The CDR3 runs to 14 residues. This CDR3 is CASSTSDRGYGYTF. CDR3 in DNA: TGTGCCAGCAGCACCTCTGACAGGGGCTATGGCTACACCTTC.

This clone was found once. The V gene is TRBV7-6, the J gene TRBJ1-4; maybe TRBD1 (6 bases). With 5 bases removed from V and 5 bases from J, the gap between germline ends came to 9 bases. Germline CDR1 SGHVS, CDR2 FNYEAQ. CDR3 length: 13 amino acids. CDR3 sequence reads: CASSVQGNEKLFF. The CDR3 coding sequence is TGTGCCAGCAGCGTACAGGGAAATGAAAAACTGTTTTTT.

The chain links TRBV6-2 or TRBV6-3 to TRBJ2-7, with D uncertain. Germline CDR1 is MNHEY and CDR2 is SVGEGT. The CDR3 loop spans 15 amino acids. V dropped 0 bases and J dropped 3 bases, with 12 bases sitting between them. CDR3 coding DNA: TGTGCCAGCAGTTACTCGAGGCCTCTCGGCTACGAGCAGTACTTC. This codes for CASSYSRPLGYEQYF.

V is TRBV6-5 and J is TRBJ1-6; 8 nucleotides align to TRBD1. This CDR3 is built from 13 residues. The V and J ends lost 6 bases and 10 bases, in that order; junction bases with no gene match: 5. Germline V lookup: CDR1 MNHEY, CDR2 SVGAGI. The CDR3 protein is CASSDRGGSPLHF. The DNA of the CDR3 is TGTGCCAGCAGCGACAGGGGAGGGTCACCCCTCCACTTT.

Only one count was recorded for this clone. The chain carries TRBV11-2 and TRBJ1-3, with TRBD1 matching over 9 bases. This CDR3 spans 18 amino acids. CDR1 and CDR2 (germline): SGHAT, FQNNGV. V lost 0 bases and J lost 1; bases outside the gene matches: 7. CDR3 nucleotide sequence: TGTGCCAGCAGCTTAGAACTTACTGGGACAGGGTCTGGAAACACCATATATTTT. Protein sequence: CASSLELTGTGSGNTIYF.

The chain employs TRBV5-1 and TRBJ1-2; 11 bases line up with TRBD1. Unmatched junction bases numbered 8, after V lost 4 bases and J lost 6 bases. Germline V gene sequence: CDR1 SGHRS, CDR2 YFSETQ. The length of the CDR3 is 15 residues. CDR3 in DNA: TGCGCCAGCAGCCCCGGGCAGGGACAGGGGGATGGCTACACCTTC. Translated: CASSPGQGQGDGYTF.

V is TRBV19 and J is TRBJ1-1; D possibly corresponds to TRBD1 (5 bases). Germline V lookup: CDR1 LNHDA, CDR2 SQIVND (reference sequence). CDR3 length: 16 residues. Trimming stripped 5 bases from V and 0 bases from J, with 16 bases between. In DNA form, the CDR3 reads TGTGCCAGTAGTTCAACCTACAGGCGACTGAACACTGAAGCTTTCTTT. Residues: CASSSTYRRLNTEAFF.

This clone was seen only once. The rearrangement uses TRBV28 and TRBJ1-2; weak D call: TRBD1 (5 bases). Germline V lookup: CDR1 MDHEN, CDR2 SYDVKM. This CDR3 is built from 13 residues. V lost 3 bases and J 5 bases, leaving 10 bases between the germline ends. CDR3 amino acids: CASSLYKGYGYTF. The CDR3, as DNA: TGTGCCAGCAGTTTGTATAAGGGGTATGGCTACACCTTC.

The sample holds a few counts of this clone. V and J are TRBV5-5 and TRBJ2-7; 12 nucleotides agree with TRBD2. This CDR3 spans 15 amino acids. CDR1 SGHKS and CDR2 YYEKEE come from the germline V gene (reference sequence). With 4 bases clipped from V and 2 bases from J, the junction kept 4 bases outside the gene matches. CDR3 coding DNA: TGTGCCAGCAGCCAAACTAGCGGGGGGACCTACGAGCAGTACTTC. Its translation is CASSQTSGGTYEQYF.

The rearrangement joins TRBV10-3 to TRBJ1-1; no firm D call. The CDR3 length is 15 residues. V was trimmed by 4 bases and J by 1 base, leaving 13 bases between them. Germline V CDR1 and CDR2: ENHRY, SYGVKD. DNA of the CDR3: TGTGCCATCAGTGGATCAAGGCGGGGGAACACTGAAGCTTTCTTT. This translates into CAISGSRRGNTEAFF.

The rearrangement uses TRBV11-2 and TRBJ2-2; 7 bases map to TRBD1. J gave up 0 bases and V 4 bases, and 2 bases lay outside the gene matches. The CDR3 is 15 amino acids. The germline CDR1 and CDR2 sequences are SGHAT and FQNNGV. CDR3 protein: CASSWGQSNTGELFF. The CDR3 nucleotides read TGTGCCAGCAGCTGGGGACAGTCGAACACCGGGGAGCTGTTTTTT.

The rearrangement joins TRBV6-5 to TRBJ1-5; the D gene is possibly TRBD1 (5 bases). This CDR3 region has 13 residues. The V gene's germline CDR1 is MNHEY and CDR2 SVGAGI. V was trimmed by 2 bases and J by 5 bases, leaving 7 bases between them. This chain's CDR3 is CASSYTRDQPQHF. CDR3 bases: TGTGCCAGCAGTTACACCAGGGATCAGCCCCAGCATTTT.

Concerning this clone: This sample also contains other DNA sequences that code for the same CDR3. This chain joins TRBV28 and TRBJ1-1; D is ambiguous. Trimming took off 2 bases at V and 8 bases at J, with 6 bases between the two ends. Germline CDR1 and CDR2: MDHEN and SYDVKM. The CDR3 spans 11 residues. CDR3 residues: CASSLRGEAFF. The CDR3 nucleotides are TGTGCCAGCAGTTTACGAGGGGAAGCTTTCTTT.

The chain carries TRBV3-1 (or the pseudogene TRBV3-2) and TRBJ1-3, with 8 bases that match TRBD1. Germline V gene sequence: CDR1 LGHDT, CDR2 YNNKEL (reference sequence). J gave up 5 bases and V 4 bases, and 7 bases lay outside the gene matches. This CDR3 is built from 15 residues. The CDR3 here is CASSPMGQERNTIYF. Here the CDR3 DNA reads TGTGCCAGCAGCCCAATGGGACAGGAAAGAAACACCATATATTTT.

This clone has just a few counts. The rearrangement links TRBV6-6 to TRBJ1-5, with unresolved D. The CDR3 covers 13 residues. CDR1 is MNHNY, CDR2 SVGAGI, per germline (reference sequence). V lost 9 bases, J lost 0 bases, and 9 bases lay in between. In DNA form, the CDR3 reads TGTGCCAGTATGAGCGGTAGCAATCAGCCCCAGCATTTT. Amino acid sequence: CASMSGSNQPQHF.

The CDR3 nucleotides are TGTGCCAGCAGCTTGGTGTCGGAGACTGAAGCTTTCTTT. Translating gives CASSLVSETEAFF. The genes are TRBV5-6 and TRBJ1-1; D not certain. Germline V lookup: CDR1 SGHDT, CDR2 YYEEEE. Between the trimmed V and J ends, which lost 0 bases and 5 bases, there was a span of 8 bases. This CDR3 spans 13 amino acids. The full variable domain, in which reference TRBV5-6 and TRBJ1-1 provide the parts outside the CDR3, is DAGVTQSPTHLIKTRGQQVTLRCSPKSGHDTVSWYQQALGQGPQFIFQYYEEEERQRGNFPDRFSGHQFPNYSSELNVNALLLGDSALYLCASSLVSETEAFFGQGTRLTVV.

The chain uses TRBV6-2 or TRBV6-3 and TRBJ1-1; D is possibly TRBD1 (6 bases). Trimming left V 2 bases short and J 4 bases short, with 14 bases between. This CDR3 is built from 15 residues. In germline, CDR1 is MNHEY, CDR2 SVGEGT. In DNA, the CDR3 is TGTGCCAGCAGTTACCAGGGCTTAGGGGGCACTGAAGCTTTCTTT. As protein: CASSYQGLGGTEAFF.

This clone turned up a few times. The rearrangement uses TRBV25-1 and TRBJ1-3; no clear D. The CDR3 extends over 12 amino acids. CDR1 and CDR2 from the germline V gene are MGHDK and SYGVNS. The V gene lost 8 bases and the J gene lost 0 bases, with 5 bases spanning the gap. The CDR3 nucleotides read TGTGCCAGCCGGGGCTCTGGAAACACCATATATTTT. Protein: CASRGSGNTIYF.

This chain links TRBV2 with TRBJ1-5; TRBD1 aligns across 7 bases. The CDR3 is made up of 14 amino acids. Germline V CDR1 and CDR2: SNHLY, FYNNEI. V shed 4 bases and J 4 bases; nucleotides not matched to a gene: 4. This chain's CDR3 is CASSGGQENQPQHF. The CDR3 DNA sequence: TGTGCCAGCAGTGGTGGACAGGAGAATCAGCCCCAGCATTTT.